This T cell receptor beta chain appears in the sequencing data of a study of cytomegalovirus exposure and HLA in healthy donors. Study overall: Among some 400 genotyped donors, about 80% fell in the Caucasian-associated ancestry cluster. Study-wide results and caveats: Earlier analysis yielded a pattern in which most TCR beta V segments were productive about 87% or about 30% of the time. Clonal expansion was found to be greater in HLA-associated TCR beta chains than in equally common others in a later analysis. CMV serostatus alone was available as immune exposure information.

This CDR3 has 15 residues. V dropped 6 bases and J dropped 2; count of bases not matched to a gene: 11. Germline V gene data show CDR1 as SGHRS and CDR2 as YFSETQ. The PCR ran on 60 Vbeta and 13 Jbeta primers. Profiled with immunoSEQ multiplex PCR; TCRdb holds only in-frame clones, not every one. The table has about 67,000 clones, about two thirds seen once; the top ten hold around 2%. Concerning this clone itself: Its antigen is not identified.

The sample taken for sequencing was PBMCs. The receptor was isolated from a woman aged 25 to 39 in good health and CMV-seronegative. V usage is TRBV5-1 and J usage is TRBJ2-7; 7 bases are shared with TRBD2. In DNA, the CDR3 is TGCGCCAGCATGATGGGAGGGGCCGGGGCCTACGAGCAGTACTTC. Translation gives CASMMGGAGAYEQYF.